A selection of T cell receptor beta chains follows, all from one sample in a study of identifying expanded T cells in peripheral blood. TCRdb keeps only in-frame clones here, not all; method: immunoSEQ multiplex PCR. The table includes fewer than 55,000 clones, 82% detected once. Sequencing input: blood. Every receptor here comes from a person aged 18 to 75 in good health. The conserved cysteine and the conserved F or W are not part of the CDR3 here. The order of the fields is CDR3 protein, J gene, clone size, V gene. A clone size is listed for some rows: how often the clone was seen (once, few, many), or a class if it is expanded.

CDR3: ASGLSHPTDTQY
J: TRBJ2-3
size: NA
V: TRBV12-5

CDR3: ASSQASLQRQY
J: TRBJ2-5
size: NA
V: TRBV4-1

CDR3: ASSSAPNTEAF
J: TRBJ1-1
size: NA
V: TRBV5-4

CDR3: ATAGVQELF
J: TRBJ2-2
size: NA
V: TRBV12-5

CDR3: ASGGGGGYT
J: TRBJ1-2
size: NA
V: TRBV30

CDR3: SVVGGRDRGRQNEQF
J: TRBJ2-1
size: NA
V: TRBV29-1

CDR3: ASGLAPSEAF
J: TRBJ1-1
size: NA
V: TRBV12-5

CDR3: ASSDSKYYGYT
J: TRBJ1-2
size: NA
V: TRBV2

CDR3: AAGTENVLT
J: TRBJ2-6
size: once
V: TRBV6-1

CDR3: AIADTGTKLTGELF
J: TRBJ2-2
size: NA
V: TRBV10-3

CDR3: ATSATAGTYTDTQY
J: TRBJ2-3
size: NA
V: TRBV15

CDR3: ASSLAIGRGAF
J: TRBJ1-1
size: NA
V: TRBV5-4

CDR3: ASSRDLMGQRNSPLH
J: TRBJ1-6
size: NA
V: TRBV14

CDR3: ASSLQDAYSPLH
J: TRBJ1-6
size: once
V: TRBV5-4

CDR3: ASSREGYEQY
J: TRBJ2-7
size: NA
V: TRBV5-4

CDR3: ASSPGPNYGYT
J: TRBJ1-2
size: once
V: TRBV18

CDR3: ASSVDSETQY
J: TRBJ2-5
size: NA
V: TRBV9

CDR3: ASRVDRGPTGELF
J: TRBJ2-2
size: NA
V: TRBV19

CDR3: ASSLDRGSREQF
J: TRBJ2-1
size: NA
V: TRBV7-9

CDR3: ASSQGGLAGEGEQY
J: TRBJ2-7
size: NA
V: TRBV4-3

CDR3: ASSGTGGIRGYGYT
J: TRBJ1-2
size: few
V: TRBV19

CDR3: ASKTSRAPGEKLF
J: TRBJ1-4
size: once
V: TRBV6-1

CDR3: ASGRGSGVPQETQY
J: TRBJ2-5
size: NA
V: TRBV5-1

CDR3: ASSPHGKDTQY
J: TRBJ2-3
size: NA
V: TRBV7-6

CDR3: ASKSIAEPSYEQY
J: TRBJ2-7
size: NA
V: TRBV4-1

CDR3: ASSARVMADTQY
J: TRBJ2-3
size: NA
V: TRBV7-2

CDR3: ASSRLGQYGSGANVLT
J: TRBJ2-6
size: few
V: TRBV16

CDR3: ASSFPRWNGTDTQY
J: TRBJ2-3
size: NA
V: TRBV28

CDR3: ASSSLRNEAF
J: TRBJ1-1
size: NA
V: TRBV6-6

CDR3: ASSLDSTSTDTQY
J: TRBJ2-3
size: NA
V: TRBV5-1

CDR3: ASSDLVGETQY
J: TRBJ2-5
size: NA
V: TRBV10-2

CDR3: ASSYRGGTENEKLF
J: TRBJ1-4
size: NA
V: TRBV6-5

CDR3: ASSLYPGQGQYEQY
J: TRBJ2-7
size: NA
V: TRBV5-6

CDR3: ASSGHERSSGNTIY
J: TRBJ1-3
size: NA
V: TRBV9

CDR3: ASSGQGRDIQY
J: TRBJ2-4
size: NA
V: TRBV2

CDR3: ASSLKPPASTDTQY
J: TRBJ2-3
size: NA
V: TRBV4-1